This T cell receptor beta chain is drawn from a study of blood T cell repertoires in COVID-19. The CDR3 length is 16 residues. V dropped 5 bases and J dropped 5; count of bases not matched to a gene: 8. CDR1 MNHEY and CDR2 SMNVEV come from the germline V gene (reference sequence). Original processing methods: Counts of nucleated cells, estimated from reference gene primer amplification, were obtained. Profiling relied on immunoSEQ multiplex PCR, and the TCRdb table lists in-frame clones only, not all of them. The D gene and trimming were derived from the DNA, and the V and J assignments and clone size from that table. The sample has about 180,000 clones; approximately 90% are singletons.

The sample was peripheral blood. The chain employs TRBV27 and TRBJ2-5, with 13 bases aligning to TRBD2. This clonotype originated in a man younger than 35 who had recovered from COVID-19. CDR3 sequence reads: CASSPRTSGRGETQYF. The CDR3 DNA is TGTGCCAGCAGTCCAAGGACTAGCGGGAGAGGGGAGACCCAGTACTTC.